This T cell receptor beta chain was documented in a study of cytomegalovirus exposure and HLA in healthy donors. Broader study findings: Most subjects had HLA-A and HLA-B alleles reportedly predicted accurately by TCR beta sequences. When a later analysis was performed, an Asian-associated ancestry cluster reportedly had fewer N-insertions than the approximately 700-donor mean. It was likely that a cluster of highly shared sequence variants was a sequencing artifact.

PCR amplification relied on 60 Vbeta primers (plus 13 Jbeta primers). TCRdb's copy holds only in-frame clones and misses some; the assay was immunoSEQ multiplex PCR. The repertoire holds approximately 120,000 clones, with around 72% as singletons. As concerns this clone: Its antigen is unidentified.

V lost 6 bases to trimming and J lost 2 bases, with 10 bases between them. The germline gives CDR1 LNHDA, CDR2 SQIVND (reference sequence). The CDR3 covers 13 residues. Material: PBMCs. The rearrangement uses TRBV19 and TRBJ1-2; no definite D call. The TCR originated in a woman aged 50 to 60 in good health and CMV-seropositive. The CDR3 here is CASSPSGNYGYTF. CDR3 nucleotide sequence: TGTGCCAGTAGCCCTAGCGGGAACTATGGCTACACCTTC.